These 18 T cell receptor beta chains came from one sample sequenced in a study of blood T cell repertoires in COVID-19 (dated by TCRdb to 2020 to 2021). Libraries came from the immunoSEQ multiplex PCR assay. TCRdb holds this immuneACCESS table with in-frame rearrangements only. Some clones are missing; in checked studies, unresolved V genes explain under half, and the rest has no known cause. The sample records over 250,000 clones, about 83% of which are singletons. The top ten hold over 8.5% of the sample. The sequencing input was peripheral blood. The source is a woman aged 45-65 years who had recovered from COVID-19.

The chain recombines TRBV9 with TRBJ2-7; weak D call: TRBD1 (6 bases). V was clipped by 3 bases and J by 0 bases, with 13 bases between them. The CDR3 loop spans 15 amino acids. Per germline, CDR1 SGDLS and CDR2 YYNGEE. This chain's CDR3 is CASSAEDSSSYEQYF. The CDR3 nucleotides read TGTGCCAGCAGCGCAGAGGACAGTAGCTCCTACGAGCAGTACTTC.

The genes are TRBV4-1 and TRBJ2-1; the match to TRBD1 covers 7 bases. Germline CDR1 reads MGHRA; CDR2 reads YSYEKL. V dropped 4 bases and J dropped 9; count of bases not matched to a gene: 6. This CDR3 comprises 13 residues. Written as DNA, the CDR3 is TGCGCCAGCAGCCCCCAGGGGGATGGTGAGCAGTTCTTC. This gives the protein CASSPQGDGEQFF.

As to this clone: It is likely a read error, because the conserved phenylalanine at the end of the CDR3 is missing. Because the CDR3's place on the DNA is in doubt, the DNA is left out and the CDR3 is given as listed by TCRdb. The chain uses TRBV19 and TRBJ1-2; the DNA was not compared with TRBD1, the D call given in the table. The CDR3 extends over 13 residues, inclusive of both ends. Germline V lookup: CDR1 LNHDA, CDR2 SQIVND (reference sequence). The CDR3 spells CASSMGTGAFWRL.

The V gene is TRBV7-3, the J gene TRBJ2-1; TRBD1 agrees at 9 bases. CDR1 and CDR2 from the germline V gene are SGHTA and FQGTGA. V lost 5 bases to trimming and J lost 4 bases; unmatched junction nucleotides: 6. The CDR3 totals 15 residues. The CDR3 nucleotides are TGTGCCAGCAGCCTGGACAGGGGAGAGTACAATGAGCAGTTCTTC. This codes for CASSLDRGEYNEQFF.

This clone came up once. This chain uses TRBV30 with TRBJ2-2, with 13 bases aligning to TRBD2. V lost 4 bases and J lost 7; bases outside the gene matches: 6. Germline V gene data show CDR1 as GTSNPN and CDR2 as SVGIG (reference sequence). The CDR3 is 15 amino acids. CDR3 DNA sequence: TGTGCCTGGAATGGACTAGCGGGGGTACACGGGGAGCTGTTTTTT. This codes for CAWNGLAGVHGELFF.

The rearrangement uses TRBV6-2 or TRBV6-3 and TRBJ2-2; TRBD2 matches 11 bases. There are 19 residues in the CDR3. The ends lost 0 bases at V and 3 bases at J; junction bases unmatched: 9. Germline values: CDR1 MNHEY, CDR2 SVGEGT. Here the CDR3 reads CASSYSRIAGGPYTGELFF. CDR3 in DNA: TGTGCCAGCAGTTACTCGAGGATAGCGGGAGGGCCGTACACCGGGGAGCTGTTTTTT.

The chain joins TRBV10-3 to TRBJ2-7, with 10 bases aligning to TRBD1. The germline V gene has CDR1 ENHRY and CDR2 SYGVKD. The CDR3 contains 16 residues. V trimming: 1 base; J trimming: 4 bases; junction bases outside the gene matches: 7. CDR3 sequence: CAISELVTGGRYEQYF. CDR3 coding DNA: TGTGCCATCAGTGAGTTGGTGACAGGGGGCAGATACGAGCAGTACTTC.

About this clone: This may stem from a read error, because a much larger clone lies one nucleotide away. Other DNA sequences within the sample encode an identical CDR3. This chain's CDR3 is CASSSYTGELFF. As DNA, the CDR3 is TGTGCCAGCAGCTCTTACACCGGGGAGCTGTTTTTT. This chain connects TRBV7-3 to TRBJ2-2; D not resolved. The V end was cut by 4 bases, the J end by 3 bases, with 3 bases between. From germline, CDR1 is SGHTA and CDR2 FQGTGA. The CDR3 is 12 residues long.

This clone was counted a single time. The rearrangement joins TRBV5-1 to TRBJ2-1; 9 positions match TRBD2. Looked up from germline, CDR1 is SGHRS and CDR2 is YFSETQ. J lost 4 bases, V lost 0 bases, and 5 bases had no gene match. The CDR3 loop spans 16 amino acids. The chain's CDR3 is CASSLAAGGNYNEQFF. CDR3 coding DNA: TGCGCCAGCAGCTTGGCAGCGGGGGGCAATTACAATGAGCAGTTCTTC.

The chain is built from TRBV6-2 or TRBV6-3 and TRBJ2-1; 10 bases match TRBD1. The germline CDR1 and CDR2 sequences are MNHEY and SVGEGT. Unmatched junction bases numbered 5, after V lost 4 bases and J lost 5 bases. The CDR3 runs 15 residues. The CDR3 bases are TGTGCCAGCAGTTCGGGGACAGGGGACCACAATGAGCAGTTCTTC. This sequence encodes CASSSGTGDHNEQFF.

V and J are TRBV7-2 and TRBJ1-2; TRBD1 agrees at 7 bases. Germline CDR1 SGHTA, CDR2 FQGNSA. V was clipped by 5 bases and J by 4 bases; unmatched bases: 7. The CDR3 spans 14 residues. The DNA for the CDR3 is TGTGCCAGCAGCGGGGGACAGAGGAGCTATGGCTACACCTTC. Residues: CASSGGQRSYGYTF.

The CDR3 sequence is CASSLGLGVYEQYF. The CDR3, as DNA: TGTGCCAGCAGCTTAGGGCTCGGGGTCTACGAGCAGTACTTC. The J gene is TRBJ2-7, the V gene TRBV7-2, with D maybe TRBD2 (5 bases). V shed 1 base and J shed 3 bases, with 10 bases lying between them. The CDR3 extends over 14 amino acids. Germline V gene sequence: CDR1 SGHTA, CDR2 FQGNSA.

The genes are TRBV28 and TRBJ1-5; D not certain. This CDR3 has 16 amino acids. Germline CDR1 is MDHEN and CDR2 is SYDVKM. V lost 2 bases and J lost 6, with 17 bases in between. The CDR3 sequence is CASSLGRTISGQPQHF. CDR3 in DNA: TGTGCCAGCAGTTTAGGGCGAACTATAAGCGGTCAGCCCCAGCATTTT.

This clone was seen only once. This rearrangement joins TRBV2 to TRBJ1-2; D may be TRBD1 (6 bases). Germline V gene lookup returns CDR1 SNHLY and CDR2 FYNNEI. There are 13 residues in the CDR3. The V and J ends lost 6 bases and 6 bases respectively, with 14 bases between them. The CDR3 DNA sequence: TGTGCCAGCAGCCAGGGGACAACGGATGGCTACACCTTC. Encoded protein: CASSQGTTDGYTF.

This clone was picked up a small number of times. J is TRBJ1-5 and V is TRBV19; unclear D gene. CDR1 and CDR2 (germline): LNHDA, SQIVND (reference sequence). The CDR3 is made up of 14 amino acids. Deletions cut 3 bases from V and 5 bases from J, with 11 bases between. The CDR3 sequence is CASSIESGYQPQHF. CDR3 nucleotide sequence: TGTGCCAGTAGTATTGAATCAGGCTATCAGCCCCAGCATTTT.

The chain combines TRBV28 with TRBJ1-2, with D tentatively TRBD1 (6 bases). Per germline, CDR1 MDHEN and CDR2 SYDVKM. CDR3 length: 15 residues. V was cut by 2 bases and J by 5 bases, with 15 bases left in between. CDR3 in DNA: TGTGCCAGCAGTTTAATTGGGGCAGGGGTATATGGCTACACCTTC. It is translated as CASSLIGAGVYGYTF.

The gene calls are TRBV4-2 and TRBJ2-7, with D possibly TRBD1 on 5 matching bases. Germline assignment: CDR1 LGHNA and CDR2 YNFKEQ. The CDR3 loop spans 17 amino acids. The V end was cut by 0 bases, the J end by 0 bases, with 15 bases between. The CDR3 DNA is TGTGCCAGCAGCCAAGATCCGACAGCGCCAAGCTCCTACGAGCAGTACTTC. Its protein is CASSQDPTAPSSYEQYF.

This chain joins TRBV30 and TRBJ2-2; 8 bases agree with TRBD1. Looked up from germline, CDR1 is GTSNPN and CDR2 is SVGIG (reference sequence). J lost 1 base, V lost 5 bases, and 6 bases had no gene match. This CDR3 contains 15 residues. DNA of the CDR3: TGTGCCTGGGACAGGGGCTTTCTGAACACCGGGGAGCTGTTTTTT. Amino acids: CAWDRGFLNTGELFF.